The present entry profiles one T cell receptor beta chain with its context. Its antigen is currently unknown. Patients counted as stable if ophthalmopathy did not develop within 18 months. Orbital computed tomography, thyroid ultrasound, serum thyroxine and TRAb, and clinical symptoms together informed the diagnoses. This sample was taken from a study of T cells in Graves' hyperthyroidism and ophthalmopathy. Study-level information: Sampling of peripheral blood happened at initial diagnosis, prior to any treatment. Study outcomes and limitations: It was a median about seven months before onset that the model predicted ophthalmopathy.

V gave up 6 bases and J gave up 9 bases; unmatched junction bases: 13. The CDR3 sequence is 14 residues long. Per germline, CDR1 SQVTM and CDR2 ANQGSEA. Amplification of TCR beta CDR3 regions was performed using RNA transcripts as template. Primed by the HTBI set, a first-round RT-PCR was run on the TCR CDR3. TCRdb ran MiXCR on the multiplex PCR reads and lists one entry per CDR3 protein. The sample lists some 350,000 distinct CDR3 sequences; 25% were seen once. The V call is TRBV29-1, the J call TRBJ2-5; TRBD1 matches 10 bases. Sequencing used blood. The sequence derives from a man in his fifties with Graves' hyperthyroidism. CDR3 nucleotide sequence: TGCAGCGTCGAAAAGACAGGGGGCCCCTATGCCCAGTACTTC. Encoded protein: CSVEKTGGPYAQYF.